Below are 2 T cell receptor beta chains sequenced from a single sample in a study of blood T cell repertoires in COVID-19. Using immunoSEQ multiplex PCR, the repertoire was profiled, and TCRdb retains in-frame clones only, with some absent. The table has some 180,000 clones, about three quarters seen once. Sequencing input: peripheral blood. The receptors were gathered from a woman aged 80 or older with active or convalescent COVID-19.

This clone has just a few counts. This rearrangement joins TRBV11-2 to TRBJ2-3; D is possibly TRBD1 (5 bases). Trimming left V 5 bases short and J 6 bases short, with 12 bases between. The CDR3 is 13 residues long. Germline lookup yields CDR1 SGHAT and CDR2 FQNNGV. CDR3 sequence: CASSPGPGDTQYF. In DNA, the CDR3 is TGTGCCAGCAGCCCAGGGCCAGGGGATACGCAGTATTTT.

The CDR3 loop reads CASSLSPRFTGELFF. In nucleotides, the CDR3 is TGCGCCAGCAGCTTATCTCCCAGGTTTACCGGGGAGCTGTTTTTT. This rearrangement joins TRBV5-1 to TRBJ2-2; no reliable D call. This CDR3 has 15 amino acids. CDR1 and CDR2 (germline): SGHRS, YFSETQ. The V gene lost 2 bases and the J gene lost 5 bases, with 13 bases spanning the gap.